Given below is one TCR beta chain in context. These data are taken from a study of T cells in Graves' hyperthyroidism and ophthalmopathy. In germline, CDR1 is SGHVS, CDR2 FNYEAQ. The CDR3 loop spans 16 amino acids. V lost 0 bases, J lost 5 bases, and 16 bases lay in between. Amplified regions were TCR beta CDR3 sequences from RNA transcripts. First-round RT-PCR of the TCR CDR3 relied on the HTBI primer set. TCRdb ran MiXCR on the multiplex PCR reads and lists one entry per CDR3 protein. Altogether around 800,000 distinct CDR3 sequences are present, 35% to 40% being singletons, with the ten largest covering over 8%.

The source is a man younger than 35 with Graves' hyperthyroidism. This chain uses TRBV7-6 with TRBJ2-5; unclear D gene. The sequencing input was blood. CDR3 in DNA: TGTGCCAGCAGCTTAGCGCCCAGGCCTAACGGTGAGACCCAGTACTTC. This encodes CASSLAPRPNGETQYF.